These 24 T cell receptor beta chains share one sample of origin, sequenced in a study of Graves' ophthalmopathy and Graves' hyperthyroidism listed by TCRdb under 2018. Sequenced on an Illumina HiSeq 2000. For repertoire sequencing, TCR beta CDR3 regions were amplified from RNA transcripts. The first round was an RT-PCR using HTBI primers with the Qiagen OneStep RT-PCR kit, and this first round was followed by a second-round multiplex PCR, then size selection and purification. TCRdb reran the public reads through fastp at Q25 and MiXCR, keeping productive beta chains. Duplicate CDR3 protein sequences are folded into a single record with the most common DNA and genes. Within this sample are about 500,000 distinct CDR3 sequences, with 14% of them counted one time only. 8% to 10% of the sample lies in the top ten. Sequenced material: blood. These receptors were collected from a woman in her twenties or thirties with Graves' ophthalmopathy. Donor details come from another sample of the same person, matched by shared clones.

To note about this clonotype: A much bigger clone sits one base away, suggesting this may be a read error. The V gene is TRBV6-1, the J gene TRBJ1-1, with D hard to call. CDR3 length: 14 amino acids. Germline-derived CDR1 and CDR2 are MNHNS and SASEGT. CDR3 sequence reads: CVSETIRGSTEAFF. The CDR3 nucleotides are TGTGTCAGTGAGACCATCCGGGGTAGCACTGAAGCTTTCTTT.

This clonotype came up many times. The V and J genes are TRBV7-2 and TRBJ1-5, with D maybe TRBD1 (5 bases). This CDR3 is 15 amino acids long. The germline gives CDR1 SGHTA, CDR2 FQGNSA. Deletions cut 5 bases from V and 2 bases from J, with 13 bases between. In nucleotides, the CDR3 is TGTGCCAGCAGCCCCAGGTGGGGGGGCAATCAGCCCCAGCATTTT. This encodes CASSPRWGGNQPQHF.

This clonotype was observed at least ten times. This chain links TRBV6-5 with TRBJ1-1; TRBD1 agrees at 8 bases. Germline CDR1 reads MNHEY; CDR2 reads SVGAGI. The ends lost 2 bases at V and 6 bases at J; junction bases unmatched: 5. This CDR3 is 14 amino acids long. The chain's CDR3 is CASSYRQGWSEAFF. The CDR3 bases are TGTGCCAGCAGTTACCGACAGGGGTGGTCTGAAGCTTTCTTT.

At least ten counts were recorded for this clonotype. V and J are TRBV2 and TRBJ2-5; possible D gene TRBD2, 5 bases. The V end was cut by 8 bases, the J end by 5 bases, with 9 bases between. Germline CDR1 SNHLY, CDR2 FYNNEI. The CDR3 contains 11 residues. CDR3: CASLALETQYF. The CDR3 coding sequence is TGTGCCAGCCTAGCCTTGGAGACCCAGTACTTC.

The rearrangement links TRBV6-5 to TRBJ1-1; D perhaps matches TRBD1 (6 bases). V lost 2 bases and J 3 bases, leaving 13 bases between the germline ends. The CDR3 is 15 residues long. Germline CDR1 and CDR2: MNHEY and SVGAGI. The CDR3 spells CASSYGTRGHTEAFF. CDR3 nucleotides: TGTGCCAGCAGTTACGGGACACGGGGGCACACTGAAGCTTTCTTT.

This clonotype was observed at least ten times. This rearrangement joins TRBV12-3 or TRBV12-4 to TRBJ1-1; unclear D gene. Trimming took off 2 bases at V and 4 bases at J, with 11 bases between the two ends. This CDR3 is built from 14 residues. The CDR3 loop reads CASSLNGPSTEAFF. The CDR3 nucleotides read TGTGCCAGCAGTTTAAATGGGCCGAGCACTGAAGCTTTCTTT.

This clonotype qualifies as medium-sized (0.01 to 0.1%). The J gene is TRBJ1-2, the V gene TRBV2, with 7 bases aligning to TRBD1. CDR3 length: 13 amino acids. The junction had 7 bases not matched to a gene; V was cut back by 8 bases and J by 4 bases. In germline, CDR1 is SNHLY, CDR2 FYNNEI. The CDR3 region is CASSPTGTYGYTF. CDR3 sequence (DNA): TGTGCCAGCTCCCCGACAGGGACCTATGGCTACACCTTC.

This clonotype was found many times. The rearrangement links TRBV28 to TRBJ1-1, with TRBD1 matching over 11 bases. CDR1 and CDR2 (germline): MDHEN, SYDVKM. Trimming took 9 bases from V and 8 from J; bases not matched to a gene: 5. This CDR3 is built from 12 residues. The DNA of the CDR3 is TGTGCCAGTTGGACAGGGGGCGAAGAAGCTTTCTTT. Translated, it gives CASWTGGEEAFF.

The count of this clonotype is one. The DNA for the CDR3 is TGTGCCAGCAGTTTAAAACGAACAATACAAGAGACCCAGTACTTC. Protein: CASSLKRTIQETQYF. The chain combines TRBV12-3 or TRBV12-4 with TRBJ2-5; unclear D gene. Trimming stripped 2 bases from V and 2 bases from J, with 12 bases between. The CDR3 is 15 residues long.

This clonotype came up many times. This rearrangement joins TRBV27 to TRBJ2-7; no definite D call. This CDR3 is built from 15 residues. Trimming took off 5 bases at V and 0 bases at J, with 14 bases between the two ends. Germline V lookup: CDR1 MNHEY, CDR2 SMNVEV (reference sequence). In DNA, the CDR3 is TGTGCCAGCAGTCGTCAGAAGACGTCCTCCTACGAGCAGTACTTC. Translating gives CASSRQKTSSYEQYF.

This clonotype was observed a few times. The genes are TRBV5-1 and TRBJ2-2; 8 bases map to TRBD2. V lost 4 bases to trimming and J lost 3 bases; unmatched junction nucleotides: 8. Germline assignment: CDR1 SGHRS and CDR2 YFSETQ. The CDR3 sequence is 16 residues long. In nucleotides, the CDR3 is TGCGCCAGCAGCGCGGGAGGCGGGATATACACCGGGGAGCTGTTTTTT. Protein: CASSAGGGIYTGELFF.

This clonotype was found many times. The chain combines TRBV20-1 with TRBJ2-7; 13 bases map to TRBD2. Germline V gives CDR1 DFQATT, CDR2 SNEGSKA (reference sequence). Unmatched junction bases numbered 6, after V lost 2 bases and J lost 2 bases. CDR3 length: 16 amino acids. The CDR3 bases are TGCAGTGCTAGACCGACTAGCGGGAGGAACCCCTACGAGCAGTACTTC. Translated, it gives CSARPTSGRNPYEQYF.

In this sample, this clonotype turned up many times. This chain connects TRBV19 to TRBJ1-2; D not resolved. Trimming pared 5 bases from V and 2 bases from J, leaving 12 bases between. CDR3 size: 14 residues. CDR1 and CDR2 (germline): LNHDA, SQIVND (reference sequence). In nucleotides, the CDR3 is TGTGCCAGTAGTGGGCGACGGATGAACTATGGCTACACCTTC. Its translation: CASSGRRMNYGYTF.

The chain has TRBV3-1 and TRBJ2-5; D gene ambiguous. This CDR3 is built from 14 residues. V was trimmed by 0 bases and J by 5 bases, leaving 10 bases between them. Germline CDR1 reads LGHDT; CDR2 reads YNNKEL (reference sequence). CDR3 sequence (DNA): TGTGCCAGCAGCCAAGATGGAGATGGGGAGACCCAGTACTTC. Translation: CASSQDGDGETQYF.

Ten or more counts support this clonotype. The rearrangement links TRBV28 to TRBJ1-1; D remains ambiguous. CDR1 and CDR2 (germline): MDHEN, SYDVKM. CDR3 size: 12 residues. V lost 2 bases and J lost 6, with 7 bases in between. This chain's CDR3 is CASSLRPAEAFF. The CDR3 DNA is TGTGCCAGCAGTTTACGCCCTGCTGAAGCTTTCTTT.

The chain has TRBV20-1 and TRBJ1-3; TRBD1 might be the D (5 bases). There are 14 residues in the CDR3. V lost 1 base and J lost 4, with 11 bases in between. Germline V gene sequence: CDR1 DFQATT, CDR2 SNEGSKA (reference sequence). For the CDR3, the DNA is TGCAGTGCTAGAGGGGCAGGGATCGGAAACACCATATATTTT. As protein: CSARGAGIGNTIYF.

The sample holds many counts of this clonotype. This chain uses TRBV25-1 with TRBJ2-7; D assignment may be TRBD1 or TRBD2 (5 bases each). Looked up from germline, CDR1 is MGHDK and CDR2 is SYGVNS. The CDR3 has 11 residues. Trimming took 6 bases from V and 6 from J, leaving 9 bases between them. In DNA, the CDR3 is TGTGCCAGCAGAGGGGCGGGCGAGCAGTACTTC. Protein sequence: CASRGAGEQYF.

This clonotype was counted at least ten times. CDR3 amino acids: CASSPRGNEAFF. CDR3 DNA sequence: TGTGCCAGCAGCCCCAGGGGGAATGAAGCTTTCTTT. The chain couples TRBV3-1 to TRBJ1-1; TRBD1 matches at 7 bases. CDR3 length: 12 residues. Germline-derived CDR1 and CDR2 are LGHDT and YNNKEL (reference sequence). V dropped 4 bases and J dropped 7; count of bases not matched to a gene: 3.

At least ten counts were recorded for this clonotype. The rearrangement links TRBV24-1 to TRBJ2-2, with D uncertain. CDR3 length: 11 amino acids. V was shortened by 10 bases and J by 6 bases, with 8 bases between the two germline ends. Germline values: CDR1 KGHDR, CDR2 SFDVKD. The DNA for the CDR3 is TGTGCCACTCGTTGGGCCGGGGAGCTGTTTTTT. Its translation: CATRWAGELFF.

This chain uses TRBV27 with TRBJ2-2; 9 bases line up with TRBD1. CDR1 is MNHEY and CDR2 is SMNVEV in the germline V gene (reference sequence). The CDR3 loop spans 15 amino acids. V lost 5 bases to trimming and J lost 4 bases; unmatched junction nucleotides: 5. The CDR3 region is CASSVQGAGTGELFF. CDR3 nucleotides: TGTGCCAGCAGTGTACAGGGGGCAGGCACCGGGGAGCTGTTTTTT.

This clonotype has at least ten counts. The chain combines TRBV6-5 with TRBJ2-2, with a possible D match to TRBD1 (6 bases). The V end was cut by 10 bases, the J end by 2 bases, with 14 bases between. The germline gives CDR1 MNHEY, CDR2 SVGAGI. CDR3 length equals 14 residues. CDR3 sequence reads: CATQGYSNTGELFF. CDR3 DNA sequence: TGTGCCACACAGGGTTATTCTAACACCGGGGAGCTGTTTTTT.

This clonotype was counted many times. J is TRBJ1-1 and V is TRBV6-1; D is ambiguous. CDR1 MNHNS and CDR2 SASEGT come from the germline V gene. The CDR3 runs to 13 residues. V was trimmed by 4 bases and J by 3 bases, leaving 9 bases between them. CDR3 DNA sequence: TGTGCCAGCAGTGTTGAGCGGTACACTGAAGCTTTCTTT. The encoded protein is CASSVERYTEAFF.

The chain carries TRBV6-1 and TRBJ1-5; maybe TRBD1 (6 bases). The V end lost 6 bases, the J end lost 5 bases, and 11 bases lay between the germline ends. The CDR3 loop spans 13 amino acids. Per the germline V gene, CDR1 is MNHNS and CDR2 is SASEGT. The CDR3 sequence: CASRGQGYQPQHF. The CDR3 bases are TGTGCCAGCAGGGGCCAGGGGTATCAGCCCCAGCATTTT.

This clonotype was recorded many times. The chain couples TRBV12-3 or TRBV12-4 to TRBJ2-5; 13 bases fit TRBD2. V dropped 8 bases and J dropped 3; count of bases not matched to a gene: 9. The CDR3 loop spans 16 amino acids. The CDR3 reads CASSTSGRAVEETQYF. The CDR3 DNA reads TGTGCCAGCTCCACTAGCGGGAGGGCCGTCGAAGAGACCCAGTACTTC.